There are a few counts of the clone carrying this T cell receptor (beta chain). The data originate from a study of beta chain features in type 1 diabetes. Every bit of the isolated RNA underwent reverse transcription, so sequencing read expressed TCRB transcripts. Assay used: immunoSEQ multiplex PCR; TCRdb lists only in-frame clones, some missing. The top ten hold 0.65% of the sample, which has 120,000 to 150,000 clones, approximately 10% seen once. V was clipped by 5 bases and J by 1 base; unmatched bases: 3. The CDR3 covers 14 residues. CDR1 is SNHLY and CDR2 is FYNNEI in the germline V gene. The sequence was collected from a woman between 35 and 50 years old in good health. The V gene is TRBV2, the J gene TRBJ1-1, with 8 bases aligning to TRBD1. The sequenced sample consisted of central memory CD4+ T cells from blood. The CDR3: CASSFTGGNTEAFF. As DNA, the CDR3 is TGTGCCAGCAGTTTCACAGGGGGGAACACTGAAGCTTTCTTT.